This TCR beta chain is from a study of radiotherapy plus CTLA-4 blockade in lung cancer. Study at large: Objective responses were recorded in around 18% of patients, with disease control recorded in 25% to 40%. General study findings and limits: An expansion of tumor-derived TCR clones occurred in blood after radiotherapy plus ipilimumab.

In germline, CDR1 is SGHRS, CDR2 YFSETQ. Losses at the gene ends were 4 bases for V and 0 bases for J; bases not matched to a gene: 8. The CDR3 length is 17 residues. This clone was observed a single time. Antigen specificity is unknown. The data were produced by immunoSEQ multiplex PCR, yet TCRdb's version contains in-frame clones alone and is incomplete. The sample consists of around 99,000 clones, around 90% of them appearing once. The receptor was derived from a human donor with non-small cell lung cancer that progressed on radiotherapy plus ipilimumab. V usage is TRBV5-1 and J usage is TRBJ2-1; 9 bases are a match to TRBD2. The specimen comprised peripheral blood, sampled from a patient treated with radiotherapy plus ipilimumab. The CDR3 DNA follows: TGCGCCAGCAGCCTGGGGACTAGCATGAGCTCCTACAATGAGCAGTTCTTC. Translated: CASSLGTSMSSYNEQFF.